Listed below are T cell receptor beta chains from one sample, sequenced in a study of blood T cell repertoires in COVID-19. Assay: immunoSEQ multiplex PCR; the TCRdb copy retains only in-frame clones and omits some. Of 190,000 or so clones listed, 80% to 90% are singletons. The sample consisted of peripheral blood. The receptors shown here come from a middle-aged man with active or convalescent COVID-19. Both conserved end residues are part of each CDR3. D genes are given only for firm matches. For some rows the clone size is stated as once, few or many, or as a class when expanded; others skip it.

D: NA; size: NA; length: 15; J: TRBJ1-5; V: TRBV28; CDR3: CASSLLGVGGQPQHF; DNA: TGTGCCAGCAGTTTATTAGGCGTGGGAGGTCAGCCCCAGCATTTT
D: TRBD1; size: NA; length: 16; J: TRBJ2-1; V: TRBV24-1; CDR3: CATSDLLGQGANEQFF; DNA: TGTGCCACCAGTGATTTGCTTGGACAGGGGGCTAATGAGCAGTTCTTC
D: NA; size: NA; length: 17; J: TRBJ1-2; V: TRBV28; CDR3: CASSLASQRGGGHGYTF; DNA: TGTGCCAGCAGTTTGGCGAGTCAGCGGGGAGGCGGACATGGCTACACCTTC
D: NA; size: NA; length: 11; J: TRBJ1-1; V: TRBV6-1; CDR3: CASSENGASFF; DNA: TGTGCCAGCAGTGAAAACGGTGCGTCTTTCTTT
D: NA; size: once; length: 14; J: TRBJ2-5; V: TRBV3-1/TRBV3-2; CDR3: CASSQDADQETQYF; DNA: TGTGCCAGCAGCCAAGATGCAGATCAAGAGACCCAGTACTTC
D: TRBD1; size: NA; length: 16; J: TRBJ2-2; V: TRBV28; CDR3: CASSPTGPPNTGELFF; DNA: TGTGCCAGCAGTCCGACAGGGCCACCGAACACCGGGGAGCTGTTTTTT
D: NA; size: few; length: 14; J: TRBJ2-3; V: TRBV6-5; CDR3: CASSRRSSTDTQYF; DNA: TGTGCCAGCAGCCGCAGGTCTAGCACAGATACGCAGTATTTT
D: NA; size: NA; length: 14; J: TRBJ1-4; V: TRBV5-1; CDR3: CASSFSLYNEKLFF; DNA: TGCGCCAGCAGCTTCAGTCTTTACAATGAAAAACTGTTTTTT
D: TRBD2; size: NA; length: 17; J: TRBJ2-7; V: TRBV10-3; CDR3: CAISTGTSGGPGYEQYF; DNA: TGTGCCATCAGTACCGGGACTAGCGGGGGGCCAGGTTACGAGCAGTACTTC
D: NA; size: NA; length: 15; J: TRBJ2-1; V: TRBV5-1; CDR3: CASSTEGLSYNEQFF; DNA: TGCGCCAGCAGCACGGAGGGGCTCTCCTACAATGAGCAGTTCTTC
D: NA; size: NA; length: 15; J: TRBJ1-1; V: TRBV3-1/TRBV3-2; CDR3: CASSGATGLNTEAFF; DNA: TGTGCCAGCAGCGGAGCGACAGGCTTGAACACTGAAGCTTTCTTT
D: NA; size: NA; length: 14; J: TRBJ2-5; V: TRBV5-1; CDR3: CASSWPSGQETQYF; DNA: TGCGCCAGCAGCTGGCCCTCGGGTCAAGAGACCCAGTACTTC
D: TRBD2; size: NA; length: 16; J: TRBJ2-3; V: TRBV19; CDR3: CASSGTSGRGTDTQYF; DNA: TGTGCCAGTAGCGGGACTAGCGGGAGAGGAACAGATACGCAGTATTTT
D: TRBD2; size: NA; length: 16; J: TRBJ2-3; V: TRBV9; CDR3: CASSVRTSGDTDTQYF; DNA: TGTGCCAGCAGCGTACGGACTAGCGGGGACACAGATACGCAGTATTTT
D: TRBD1; size: NA; length: 14; J: TRBJ1-2; V: TRBV3-1/TRBV3-2; CDR3: CASSQATGAYGYTF; DNA: TGTGCCAGCAGCCAAGCTACAGGGGCCTATGGCTACACCTTC
D: NA; size: NA; length: 15; J: TRBJ1-4; V: TRBV9; CDR3: CASSAQPQGGEKLFF; DNA: TGTGCCAGCAGCGCACAGCCCCAAGGAGGTGAAAAACTGTTTTTT
D: NA; size: NA; length: 17; J: TRBJ2-6; V: TRBV3-1/TRBV3-2; CDR3: CASSQVTKASGANVLTF; DNA: TGTGCCAGCAGCCAAGTGACAAAAGCCTCTGGGGCCAACGTCCTGACTTTC